This passage covers 17 T cell receptor beta chains from one sample sequenced in a study of T cells in pancreatic ductal adenocarcinoma. Assay: immunoSEQ multiplex PCR; the TCRdb copy retains only in-frame clones and omits some. The sample carries 11,000 or so clones, roughly 85% recorded once. No neoadjuvant therapy was given to the selected pancreatic ductal adenocarcinoma patients before their surgery. The specimen sequenced was PBMCs. The receptor source for this set is a human donor with pancreatic ductal adenocarcinoma.

DNA of the CDR3: TGTGCCAGCAGACTTACTAGCGGAGGGGAGCGGGCCTACGAGCAGTACTTC. Protein: CASRLTSGGERAYEQYF. The rearrangement joins TRBV4-2 to TRBJ2-7, with 8 bases lining up with TRBD2. The length of the CDR3 is 17 residues. In germline, CDR1 is LGHNA, CDR2 YNFKEQ. Germline trimming cut 6 bases from V and 2 bases from J; bases unmatched to any gene: 15.

This rearrangement joins TRBV11-3 to TRBJ2-2; 7 positions agree with TRBD2. This CDR3 is built from 14 residues. The V and J ends lost 0 bases and 6 bases, in that order; junction bases with no gene match: 1. The germline V gene encodes CDR1 SGHNT and CDR2 YENEEA. CDR3 region: CASSLETSPGELFF. In DNA form, the CDR3 reads TGTGCCAGCAGCTTAGAGACTAGCCCCGGGGAGCTGTTTTTT.

J is TRBJ1-5 and V is TRBV5-8, with TRBD1 identical over 11 bases. The CDR3 covers 14 residues. V shed 3 bases, J shed 7 bases, and the junction held 3 bases outside the gene matches. The germline gives CDR1 SGHTS, CDR2 YDEGEE. The CDR3, as DNA: TGTGCCAGCAGCTACTGGACAGGGGGCCAGCCCCAGCATTTT. Amino acid sequence: CASSYWTGGQPQHF.

CDR3 sequence (DNA): TGCAGCGTTCGAGACAGGGGGCGCGAGCAGTACTTC. Translation: CSVRDRGREQYF. The V call is TRBV29-1, the J call TRBJ2-7, with TRBD1 matching 10 bases. Germline trimming cut 5 bases from V and 6 bases from J; bases unmatched to any gene: 4. Germline loops: CDR1 SQVTM, CDR2 ANQGSEA. The CDR3 has 12 amino acids.

This chain joins TRBV11-2 and TRBJ1-2; D gene uncertain. V was cut by 1 base and J by 8 bases, with 5 bases left in between. CDR3 length: 11 amino acids. CDR1 is SGHAT, CDR2 FQNNGV, per germline. CDR3 nucleotides: TGTGCCAGCAGCTTAGGAAGGGGCTACACCTTC. Residues: CASSLGRGYTF.

The chain combines TRBV30 with TRBJ1-1; 7 bases are shared with TRBD1. The CDR3 has 13 amino acids. J lost 11 bases, V lost 4 bases, and 13 bases had no gene match. Germline V gene sequence: CDR1 GTSNPN, CDR2 SVGIG (reference sequence). CDR3: CAWTLTGTVGAFF. The CDR3 bases are TGTGCCTGGACCCTAACCGGGACAGTTGGGGCTTTCTTT. Variable domain in full (rest from reference TRBV30 and TRBJ1-1): SQTIHQWPATLVQPVGSPLSLECTVEGTSNPNLYWYRQAAGRGLQLLFYSVGIGQISSEVPQNLSASRPQDRQFILSSKKLLLSDSGFYLCAWTLTGTVGAFFGQGTRLTVV.

This clone was seen a handful of times. CDR3 DNA sequence: TGTGCCAGCAGTTCAGGGGACTACGAGCAGTACTTC. Translating gives CASSSGDYEQYF. J is TRBJ2-7 and V is TRBV6-5; maybe TRBD1 (6 bases). This CDR3 has 12 amino acids. Germline CDR1 and CDR2: MNHEY and SVGAGI. V was clipped by 4 bases and J by 3 bases, with 7 bases between them.

V gene TRBV19 combines with J gene TRBJ2-7, with 14 bases that match TRBD2. CDR1 and CDR2 from the germline V gene are LNHDA and SQIVND (reference sequence). The CDR3 runs to 18 residues. With V trimmed by 5 bases and J by 2 bases, 11 bases remained unmatched. This chain's CDR3 is CASSPGTSGRGPPYEQYF. CDR3 in DNA: TGTGCCAGTAGTCCCGGGACTAGCGGGAGAGGTCCCCCCTACGAGCAGTACTTC.

The chain uses TRBV9 and TRBJ2-2; 8 bases match TRBD2. CDR3 length: 16 amino acids. Looked up from germline, CDR1 is SGDLS and CDR2 is YYNGEE. Trimming cost V 2 bases and J 6 bases; bases outside gene matches: 9. In DNA form, the CDR3 reads TGTGCCAGCAGCGTGGCGGGAGGTATGTCCGCCGGGGAGCTGTTTTTT. It specifies CASSVAGGMSAGELFF.

The rearrangement links TRBV5-5 to TRBJ1-6; the D is unclear. V was clipped by 2 bases and J by 0 bases, with 6 bases between them. The CDR3 loop spans 15 amino acids. Germline CDR1 and CDR2: SGHKS and YYEKEE (reference sequence). CDR3 nucleotide sequence: TGTGCCAGCAGCTTAGGGAGCTCCTATAATTCACCCCTCCACTTT. The encoded protein is CASSLGSSYNSPLHF.

V and J are TRBV18 and TRBJ1-4; TRBD1 is a possible D gene (5 bases). From germline, CDR1 is KGHSH and CDR2 LQKENI. The CDR3 runs to 14 residues. The V end lost 3 bases, the J end lost 6 bases, and 11 bases lay between the germline ends. CDR3 region: CASSPQGSDEKLFF. The CDR3, as DNA: TGTGCCAGCTCACCCCAGGGATCGGATGAAAAACTGTTTTTT.

This chain connects TRBV5-8 to TRBJ2-2; D possibly corresponds to TRBD1 (5 bases). V was clipped by 5 bases and J by 2 bases, with 13 bases between them. The CDR3 is 15 residues long. Germline CDR1 is SGHTS and CDR2 is YDEGEE. In DNA, the CDR3 is TGTGCCAGCAGATATGAAGGGGCTAACACCGGGGAGCTGTTTTTT. This translates into CASRYEGANTGELFF.

The chain combines TRBV7-2 with TRBJ2-7; TRBD2 agrees at 10 bases. This CDR3 region has 15 residues. Germline assignment: CDR1 SGHTA and CDR2 FQGNSA. V lost 5 bases, J lost 5 bases, and 9 bases stayed unmatched. CDR3 loop: CASSHPSGRAHEQYF. CDR3 nucleotides: TGTGCCAGCAGCCACCCAAGCGGGAGGGCCCACGAGCAGTACTTC. Using reference TRBV7-2 and TRBJ2-7 for the parts outside the CDR3, the full variable domain is GAGVSQSPSNKVTEKGKDVELRCDPISGHTALYWYRQSLGQGLEFLIYFQGNSAPDKSGLPSDRFSAERTGGSVSTLTIQRTQQEDSAVYLCASSHPSGRAHEQYFGPGTRLTVT.

The chain employs TRBV30 and TRBJ2-5; D is unclear. V gave up 1 base and J gave up 2 bases, with 2 bases separating them. The CDR3 is 11 amino acids. The germline gives CDR1 GTSNPN, CDR2 SVGIG (reference sequence). The CDR3 loop is CAWSAQETQYF. Written as DNA, the CDR3 is TGTGCCTGGAGTGCACAAGAGACCCAGTACTTC. The full variable domain, its missing parts supplied by reference TRBV30 and TRBJ2-5, is SQTIHQWPATLVQPVGSPLSLECTVEGTSNPNLYWYRQAAGRGLQLLFYSVGIGQISSEVPQNLSASRPQDRQFILSSKKLLLSDSGFYLCAWSAQETQYFGPGTRLLVL.

DNA of the CDR3: TGTGCCATTTCGGACAGGGGTCAACAGCCCCAGCATTTT. Protein: CAISDRGQQPQHF. The chain recombines TRBV19 with TRBJ1-5; 9 bases match TRBD1. The V segment lost 10 bases and the J segment 7 bases; nucleotides outside the gene matches: 8. The CDR3 covers 13 residues. CDR1 is LNHDA and CDR2 is SQIVND in the germline V gene (reference sequence). Looking up the rest from reference TRBV19 and TRBJ1-5 gives the full variable domain: DGGITQSPKYLFRKEGQNVTLSCEQNLNHDAMYWYRQDPGQGLRLIYYSQIVNDFQKGDIAEGYSVSREKKESFPLTVTSAQKNPTAFYLCAISDRGQQPQHFGDGTRLSIL.

The rearrangement uses TRBV19 and TRBJ2-7; D uncertain. The CDR3 has 15 amino acids. Germline V lookup: CDR1 LNHDA, CDR2 SQIVND (reference sequence). V lost 4 bases and J lost 6, with 19 bases in between. CDR3 protein: CASSRPGGEDTEQYF. The CDR3 DNA follows: TGTGCCAGTAGTAGGCCCGGCGGAGAGGATACCGAGCAGTACTTC. The entire variable domain, with the rest obtained from reference TRBV19 and TRBJ2-7, is as follows: DGGITQSPKYLFRKEGQNVTLSCEQNLNHDAMYWYRQDPGQGLRLIYYSQIVNDFQKGDIAEGYSVSREKKESFPLTVTSAQKNPTAFYLCASSRPGGEDTEQYFGPGTRLTVT.

Comments on this clone: One end of the junction fails to match germline, which may point to a read error. This chain joins TRBV6-1 and TRBJ1-2; 10 nucleotides match TRBD1. The CDR3 extends over 17 amino acids. CDR1 is MNHNS, CDR2 SASEGT, per germline. This chain's CDR3 is CAISESTGGPSPRGYTF. The CDR3 coding sequence is TGTGCCATCAGTGAGTCGACAGGGGGCCCTTCCCCTCGCGGCTACACCTTC.